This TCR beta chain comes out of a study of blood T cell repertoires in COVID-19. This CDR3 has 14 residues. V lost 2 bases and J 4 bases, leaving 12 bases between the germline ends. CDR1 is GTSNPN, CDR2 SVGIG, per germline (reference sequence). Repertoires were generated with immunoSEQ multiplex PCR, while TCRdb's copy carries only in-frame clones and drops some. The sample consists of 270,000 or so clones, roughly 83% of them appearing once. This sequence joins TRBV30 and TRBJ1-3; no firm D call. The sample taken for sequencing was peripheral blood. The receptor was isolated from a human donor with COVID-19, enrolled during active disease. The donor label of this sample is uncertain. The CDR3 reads CAWSSTTRGNTIYF. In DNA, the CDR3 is TGTGCCTGGAGTAGCACGACAAGGGGAAACACCATATATTTT. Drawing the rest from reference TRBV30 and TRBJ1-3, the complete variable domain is SQTIHQWPATLVQPVGSPLSLECTVEGTSNPNLYWYRQAAGRGLQLLFYSVGIGQISSEVPQNLSASRPQDRQFILSSKKLLLSDSGFYLCAWSSTTRGNTIYFGEGSWLTVV.